This is a list of T cell receptor beta chains from one sample in a study of cytotoxic CD8 clonotypes in ibrutinib-treated CLL. The table came from immunoSEQ multiplex PCR; TCRdb's copy has only in-frame clones and leaves some out. Here the sample spans about 200,000 clones, 79% being singletons. The sample consisted of PBMCs, taken after 12 months of ibrutinib treatment. The receptors come from a human donor with chronic lymphocytic leukemia. Both conserved end residues are part of each CDR3. D genes are given only for firm matches. Clone size appears in some rows only: once, few, many, or a class for an expanded clone.

CDR3 length,J gene,D gene,clone size,V gene,CDR3 DNA,CDR3 protein
12,TRBJ1-1,-,-,TRBV21-1,TGTGCCAGCAGGAGTGGGGGGCCTGAAGCTTTCTTT,CASRSGGPEAFF
13,TRBJ2-2,TRBD1,-,TRBV10-2,TGCGCCAGCAGGGCAGGGGGTCCCGGGGAGCTGTTTTTT,CASRAGGPGELFF
14,TRBJ2-5,-,-,TRBV5-1,TGCGCCAGCAGCCGTCCAGGAGGGGGCGAGACCCAGTACTTC,CASSRPGGGETQYF
13,TRBJ2-6,-,-,TRBV5-5,TGTGCCAGCAGGACTCCTGGGGCCAACGTCCTGACTTTC,CASRTPGANVLTF
17,TRBJ1-5,TRBD1,-,TRBV5-6,TGTGCCAGCAGCTGGACGGGACAGGGAGGCCATAATCAGCCCCAGCATTTT,CASSWTGQGGHNQPQHF
15,TRBJ2-1,TRBD2,-,TRBV25-1,TGTGCCAGCAGCCCGGGGGGTGTGGGCTACAATGAGCAGTTCTTC,CASSPGGVGYNEQFF
14,TRBJ1-1,-,-,TRBV29-1,TGCAGCGCCATGGGGGGGTCGGGGGACACTGAAGCTTTCTTT,CSAMGGSGDTEAFF
14,TRBJ2-7,-,once,TRBV18,TGTGCCAGCTCACCACCGGCGGGATCCTACGAGCAGTACTTC,CASSPPAGSYEQYF
15,TRBJ2-5,-,once,TRBV7-9,TGTGCCAGCAGCTCCACGCCGACAGTCGGGGAGACCCAGTACTTC,CASSSTPTVGETQYF
17,TRBJ2-1,-,-,TRBV30,TGTGCCTGGAGAGGTTGGGGGGGCCGGTCTGCGGGTAATGAGCAGTTCTTC,CAWRGWGGRSAGNEQFF
15,TRBJ1-2,TRBD1,few,TRBV5-6,TGTGCCAGCAGCTTCCGGGACAGGGGCTTAGCTGGCTACACCTTC,CASSFRDRGLAGYTF
20,TRBJ2-2,TRBD2,-,TRBV5-1,TGCGCCAGCACCAAATATCGGCTAAGCGGGGGGGCCGGGGACACCGGGGAGCTGTTTTTT,CASTKYRLSGGAGDTGELFF
10,TRBJ2-7,-,-,TRBV20-1,TGCAGTGCTGGAAGCTACGAGCAGTACTTC,CSAGSYEQYF
13,TRBJ1-3,-,-,TRBV25-1,TGTGCCAGCAGTGTAGTATCTGGAAACACCATATATTTT,CASSVVSGNTIYF
15,TRBJ2-3,-,few,TRBV7-9,TGTGCCAGCAGTGTTCCGGGCCTGGGGGCAGATACGCAGTATTTT,CASSVPGLGADTQYF
12,TRBJ1-4,-,-,TRBV6-1,TGTGCCAGCAACCAGGGGAATGAAAAACTGTTTTTT,CASNQGNEKLFF
15,TRBJ2-1,-,once,TRBV10-3,TGTGCCATCAGTGCAGTCGGGGGGCCCGAGGGTGAGCAGTTCTTC,CAISAVGGPEGEQFF
14,TRBJ1-2,-,-,TRBV7-9,TGTGCCAGCAGCTTAGAGACCGGAGGCCGGGGCTACACCTTC,CASSLETGGRGYTF
13,TRBJ2-2,-,few,TRBV11-2,TGTGCCAGCAGCCCACACAACACCGGGGAGCTGTTTTTT,CASSPHNTGELFF
17,TRBJ1-3,-,-,TRBV21-1,TGTGCCAGCAGCAAACCGGACTTACCCAGCTCTGGAAACACCATATATTTT,CASSKPDLPSSGNTIYF
11,TRBJ2-1,-,-,TRBV7-8,TGTGCCAGCAGGGAATGGGGTGAGCAGTTCTTC,CASREWGEQFF
15,TRBJ2-7,TRBD2,-,TRBV9,TGTGCCAGCAGCGTAGCTAGCGGGGGGGCGTACGAGCAGTACTTC,CASSVASGGAYEQYF
15,TRBJ1-1,-,once,TRBV11-2,TGTGCCAGCAGCTTAGTGGGGCCCTGGGCCACTGAAGCTTTCTTT,CASSLVGPWATEAFF
10,TRBJ1-4,-,-,TRBV2,TGTGCCAGCAAGGTTGAAAAACTGTTTTTT,CASKVEKLFF
22,TRBJ2-7,TRBD2,-,TRBV7-3,TGTGCCAGCAGCTTAGGTCTCGGGAGGGCGGAGGGAGATCTAATCCCGGCCTACGAGCAGTACTTC,CASSLGLGRAEGDLIPAYEQYF